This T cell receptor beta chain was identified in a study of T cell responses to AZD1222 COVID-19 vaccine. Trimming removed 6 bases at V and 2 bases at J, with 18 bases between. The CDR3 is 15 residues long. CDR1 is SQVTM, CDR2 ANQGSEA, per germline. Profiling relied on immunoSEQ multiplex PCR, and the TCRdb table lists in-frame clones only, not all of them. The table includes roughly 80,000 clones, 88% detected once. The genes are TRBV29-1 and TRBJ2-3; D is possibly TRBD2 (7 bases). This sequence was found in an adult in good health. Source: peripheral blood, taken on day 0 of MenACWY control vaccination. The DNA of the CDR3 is TGCAGCGTCACACACCTCCGGGGGGCCACAGATACGCAGTATTTT. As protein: CSVTHLRGATDTQYF.